This T cell receptor beta chain was recorded in a study of T cell changes during pregnancy in multiple sclerosis. Some clones are missing from TCRdb's copy, which holds only in-frame ones; the method was immunoSEQ multiplex PCR. The repertoire has about 42,000 clones, about 85% of them found once; the top ten carry approximately 0.92%. J lost 10 bases, V lost 0 bases, and 5 bases had no gene match. This CDR3 spans 15 amino acids. CDR1 and CDR2 from the germline V gene are SGHNT and YYREEE (reference sequence). The V call is TRBV5-4, the J call TRBJ1-6; TRBD1 matches 9 bases. This receptor was obtained from a female donor with multiple sclerosis, enrolled in a pregnancy study. This specimen consisted of CD4+ T cells from peripheral blood mononuclear cells, obtained after pregnancy. CDR3 region: CASSLGGTGPSPLHF. Written as DNA, the CDR3 is TGTGCCAGCAGCTTGGGAGGGACAGGGCCCTCACCCCTCCACTTT.